The rows below give T cell receptor beta chains drawn from one sample of a study of shared clonotypes between healthy human individuals. The data were produced by immunoSEQ multiplex PCR, yet TCRdb's version contains in-frame clones alone and is incomplete. This sample has more than 2 million clones; approximately 96% occur once, and the top ten carry 0.13%. Material: naive CD4+ T cells sorted from blood. All receptors come from a man between 18 and 35 years old in good health. Each CDR3 is given with its conserved first and last residue. Each record gives: V gene, D gene, clone size, J gene, CDR3 DNA, CDR3 protein. D genes are given only for firm matches. A row's size may be missing; if present it is once, few, many or a size class.

>TRBV25-1|NA|NA|TRBJ2-1
TGTGCCAGCAGTGAATTCGGGTTGGATGAGCAGTTCTTC
CASSEFGLDEQFF
>TRBV29-1|TRBD2|NA|TRBJ2-4
TGCAGCGTTGCCGATAGCGGGAGGGACATTCAGTACTTC
CSVADSGRDIQYF
>TRBV27|TRBD2|NA|TRBJ2-3
TGTGCCAGCAGTTTATCAGCGGGAGCAGATACGCAGTATTTT
CASSLSAGADTQYF
>TRBV6-6|NA|NA|TRBJ2-3
TGTGCCAGCAGTTACAAGCGGGGCACAGATACGCAGTATTTT
CASSYKRGTDTQYF
>TRBV28|TRBD2|once|TRBJ2-5
TGTGCCAGCAGTTTTTTGGGACTAGGGCAAGAGACCCAGTACTTC
CASSFLGLGQETQYF
>TRBV6-5|NA|NA|TRBJ1-1
TGTGCCAGCAGTTACTCCCGGGCAGGGGACACTGAAGCTTTCTTT
CASSYSRAGDTEAFF
>TRBV9|NA|NA|TRBJ2-5
TGTGCCAGCAGCGTCGGAACCCCGAGCCGGGAGACCCAGTACTTC
CASSVGTPSRETQYF
>TRBV6-6|TRBD1|NA|TRBJ2-5
TGTGCCAGCAGGAACCGGACAGGGGAAGAGACCCAGTACTTC
CASRNRTGEETQYF
>TRBV10-2|TRBD1|NA|TRBJ2-4
TGCGCCAGCGCCGGGACAGGGGAAGCCAAAAACATTCAGTACTTC
CASAGTGEAKNIQYF
>TRBV11-2|NA|NA|TRBJ1-6
TGTGCCAGCAGCCTGGACAGCTACCTTAATTCACCCCTCCACTTT
CASSLDSYLNSPLHF
>TRBV2|NA|NA|TRBJ1-3
TGTGCCAGCAGTGACAGGGAGGCAGCCTCCAAAGGGAACACCATATATTTT
CASSDREAASKGNTIYF
>TRBV11-3|TRBD2|NA|TRBJ2-2
TGTGCCAGCAGCCGGCGGGGGACTACAAACACCGGGGAGCTGTTTTTT
CASSRRGTTNTGELFF
>TRBV10-3|TRBD1|NA|TRBJ1-6
TGTGCCATCCAACCGGGACAGGGTAATTCACCCCTCCACTTT
CAIQPGQGNSPLHF
>TRBV4-1|TRBD2|NA|TRBJ2-7
TGCGCCAGCAGCCGAGGACTAGCGGGAGCTTACGAGCAGTACTTC
CASSRGLAGAYEQYF
>TRBV2|TRBD2|NA|TRBJ2-7
TGTGCCAGCAGTGATGGGCTAGCGGGCTACGAGCAGTACTTC
CASSDGLAGYEQYF
>TRBV30|TRBD2|NA|TRBJ2-3
TGTGCCTGGAGTTTTTCGAGGACTAGCGGAATGGGGGATACGCAGTATTTT
CAWSFSRTSGMGDTQYF
>TRBV5-6|NA|NA|TRBJ1-2
TGTGCCAGCAGCTTGATCGGGGTAATGAACTATGGCTACACCTTC
CASSLIGVMNYGYTF
>TRBV27|TRBD2|many|TRBJ2-3
TGTGCCAGCAGTTTTGATAGCGGGGGACTCACAGATACGCAGTATTTT
CASSFDSGGLTDTQYF
>TRBV25-1|TRBD1|NA|TRBJ1-1
TGTGCCAGCATCCCCGGACAGGGCCGTGAAGCTTTCTTT
CASIPGQGREAFF